The 14 T cell receptor beta chains given below trace back to one sample, sequenced in a study of T cells in Graves' hyperthyroidism and ophthalmopathy. The source material, RNA transcripts, was used to amplify TCR beta CDR3 regions. The TCR CDR3 was amplified in a first-round RT-PCR using the HTBI primer set. Each CDR3 protein is one row after TCRdb ran MiXCR on the multiplex PCR reads. The sample records approximately 600,000 distinct CDR3 sequences, less than 25% being singletons. The sequenced sample consisted of blood. These receptors originate from a man aged 25-45 years with Graves' ophthalmopathy.

Only a few counts were recorded for this clonotype. The gene calls are TRBV6-1 and TRBJ1-5; D is ambiguous. Germline CDR1 is MNHNS and CDR2 is SASEGT. Deletions cut 2 bases from V and 9 bases from J, with 14 bases between. CDR3 length: 14 amino acids. The DNA for the CDR3 is TGTGCCAGCAGTGAACCCGGGGTAAAGGGGCCCCAGCATTTT. Protein: CASSEPGVKGPQHF.

The chain carries TRBV5-8 and TRBJ2-3, with TRBD1 identical over 7 bases. V lost 2 bases to trimming and J lost 10 bases; unmatched junction nucleotides: 4. CDR1 is SGHTS, CDR2 YDEGEE, per germline. CDR3 length: 12 residues. Here the CDR3 reads CASSLGTAAQYF. CDR3 sequence (DNA): TGTGCCAGCAGCTTAGGGACAGCAGCGCAGTATTTT. Supplemented by reference TRBV5-8 and TRBJ2-3, the full variable domain reads EAGVTQSPTHLIKTRGQQATLRCSPISGHTSVYWYQQALGLGLQFLLWYDEGEERNRGNFPPRFSGRQFPNYSSELNVNALELEDSALYLCASSLGTAAQYFGPGTRLTVL.

The rearrangement uses TRBV6-2 or TRBV6-3 and TRBJ1-4, with D maybe TRBD1 (5 bases). Trimming pared 5 bases from V and 8 bases from J, leaving 18 bases between. CDR1 MNHEY and CDR2 SVGEGT come from the germline V gene. The CDR3 is made up of 15 amino acids. The chain's CDR3 is CASSDGTIPGEKLFF. The CDR3 DNA reads TGTGCCAGCAGTGACGGGACCATCCCCGGAGAAAAACTGTTTTTT.

The sample holds a few counts of this clonotype. The chain links TRBV11-2 to TRBJ2-3; 7 bases fit TRBD1. Trimming removed 7 bases from V and 0 bases from J; junction bases left unmatched: 4. CDR3 length: 14 residues. The germline V gene has CDR1 SGHAT and CDR2 FQNNGV. The CDR3 loop is CASTWTGSTDTQYF. The CDR3 region has the DNA TGTGCCAGCACCTGGACAGGTAGCACAGATACGCAGTATTTT.

This clonotype was detected a few times. The chain joins TRBV19 to TRBJ2-1, with D possibly TRBD1 on 6 matching bases. The CDR3 runs 15 residues. Deletions cut 4 bases from V and 8 bases from J, with 18 bases between. CDR1 and CDR2 (germline): LNHDA, SQIVND (reference sequence). The DNA for the CDR3 is TGTGCCAGTAGTAAAGGACAGCTAGCTAAGGATGAGCAGTTCTTC. Its protein is CASSKGQLAKDEQFF.

This clonotype was observed a few times. The chain is built from TRBV3-1 and TRBJ2-2; 7 bases are shared with TRBD1. The V and J ends lost 4 bases and 5 bases, in that order; junction bases with no gene match: 7. Germline lookup yields CDR1 LGHDT and CDR2 YNNKEL (reference sequence). The CDR3 spans 15 residues. CDR3 loop: CASSRIPRGTGELFF. The DNA for the CDR3 is TGTGCCAGCAGCCGCATTCCCAGGGGGACCGGGGAGCTGTTTTTT.

The chain links TRBV19 to TRBJ2-7, with 8 bases identical to TRBD1. The CDR3 is 17 residues long. CDR1 and CDR2 (germline): LNHDA, SQIVND (reference sequence). J gave up 0 bases and V 9 bases, and 16 bases lay outside the gene matches. CDR3 DNA: TGTGCCAGGAAGACAGGGGCGTTATATCAAAGCTCCTACGAGCAGTACTTC. Its protein is CARKTGALYQSSYEQYF.

The gene calls are TRBV10-1 and TRBJ2-3; D remains unclear. V gave up 1 base and J gave up 8 bases, with 4 bases separating them. Germline V CDR1 and CDR2: WNHNN, SYGVQD (reference sequence). The CDR3 has 11 residues. Here the CDR3 reads CASSEFGTQYF. The CDR3 DNA reads as TGCGCCAGCAGTGAGTTTGGTACGCAGTATTTT.

The V call is TRBV4-3, the J call TRBJ2-1; TRBD2 aligns across 12 bases. This CDR3 is built from 17 residues. In germline, CDR1 is LGHNA, CDR2 YSLEER. The V segment lost 1 base and the J segment 0 bases; nucleotides outside the gene matches: 1. DNA for the CDR3: TGCGCCAGCAGCCAAGGGACTAGCGGGAACTCCTACAATGAGCAGTTCTTC. It yields the protein CASSQGTSGNSYNEQFF.

This clonotype was seen at least ten times. The CDR3 is CASASSGTDTQYF. Written as DNA, the CDR3 is TGTGCCAGCGCATCTAGCGGCACAGATACGCAGTATTTT. V gene TRBV12-3 or TRBV12-4 combines with J gene TRBJ2-3, with D possibly TRBD2 on 6 matching bases. This CDR3 has 13 amino acids. Trimming removed 8 bases from V and 1 base from J, with 10 bases in between.

Concerning this clonotype itself: Lacking the conserved final phenylalanine or tryptophan, this CDR3 likely reflects a read error. V usage is TRBV19 and J usage is TRBJ1-1; D may be TRBD1 (6 bases). Germline lookup yields CDR1 LNHDA and CDR2 SQIVND (reference sequence). The CDR3 has 15 residues. V was trimmed by 6 bases and J by 1 base, leaving 15 bases between them. Here the CDR3 reads CASSAAGERNTEAFS. For the CDR3, the DNA is TGTGCCAGTAGCGCAGCAGGGGAACGGAACACTGAAGCTTTCTCT.

This clonotype was seen once. The chain uses TRBV27 and TRBJ2-7, with D perhaps TRBD2 (6 bases). CDR3 length: 14 residues. CDR1 and CDR2 from the germline V gene are MNHEY and SMNVEV (reference sequence). The germline V and J ends were trimmed by 6 bases and 2 bases, with 14 bases remaining between them. Here the CDR3 reads CASRELGRPYEQYF. The CDR3 DNA follows: TGTGCCAGCAGAGAGTTGGGGAGGCCCTACGAGCAGTACTTC.

This clonotype was detected only a few times. The chain carries TRBV25-1 and TRBJ2-7; no definite D call. Germline V gene data show CDR1 as MGHDK and CDR2 as SYGVNS. The CDR3 contains 13 residues. Trimming pared 4 bases from V and 1 base from J, leaving 8 bases between. CDR3 residues: CASSGPLSYEQYF. DNA of the CDR3: TGTGCCAGCAGTGGTCCGCTTTCCTACGAGCAGTACTTC.

This clonotype came up a few times. The rearrangement uses TRBV24-1 and TRBJ2-3; 7 bases map to TRBD2. Germline values: CDR1 KGHDR, CDR2 SFDVKD. This CDR3 spans 14 amino acids. The V gene end was trimmed by 6 bases and the J gene end by 1 base; junction bases not matched to a gene: 3. The CDR3 coding sequence is TGTGCCACCAGTAAAACTAGCGGCACAGATACGCAGTATTTT. Its translation: CATSKTSGTDTQYF.